Sequencing of this TCR beta chain was carried out in a study of blood T cell repertoires in COVID-19. For the study at large: COVID-19 samples from acute and convalescent phases originated in the United States, Italy and Spain. From T cells, B-cell-depleted T cells, or PBMCs came the material, which was cDNA or gDNA.

The CDR3 spans 14 residues. The V gene's germline CDR1 is SGHTA and CDR2 FQGNSA. V lost 5 bases to trimming and J lost 0 bases, with 11 bases between them. Profiled with immunoSEQ multiplex PCR; TCRdb holds only in-frame clones, not every one. The sample lists 13,000 or so clones, roughly 80% occurring once. The source is a human donor in a cohort sampled during active COVID-19. This rearrangement joins TRBV7-2 to TRBJ2-7, with D possibly TRBD1 on 5 matching bases. The sample consisted of peripheral blood. CDR3 protein: CASSQGPSSYEQYF. Here the CDR3 DNA reads TGTGCCAGCAGCCAGGGCCCTAGCTCCTACGAGCAGTACTTC.